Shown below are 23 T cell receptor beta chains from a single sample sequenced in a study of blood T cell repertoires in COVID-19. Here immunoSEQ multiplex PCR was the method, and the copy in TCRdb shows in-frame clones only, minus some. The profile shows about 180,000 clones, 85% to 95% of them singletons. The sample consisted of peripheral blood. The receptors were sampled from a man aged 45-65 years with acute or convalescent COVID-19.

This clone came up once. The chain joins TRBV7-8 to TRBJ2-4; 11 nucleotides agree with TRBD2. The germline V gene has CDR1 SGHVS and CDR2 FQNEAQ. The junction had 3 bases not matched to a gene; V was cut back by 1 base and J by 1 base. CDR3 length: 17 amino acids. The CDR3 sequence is CASSLGSSGRAKNIQYF. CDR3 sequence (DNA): TGTGCCAGCAGCTTAGGGTCTAGCGGGAGGGCCAAAAACATTCAGTACTTC.

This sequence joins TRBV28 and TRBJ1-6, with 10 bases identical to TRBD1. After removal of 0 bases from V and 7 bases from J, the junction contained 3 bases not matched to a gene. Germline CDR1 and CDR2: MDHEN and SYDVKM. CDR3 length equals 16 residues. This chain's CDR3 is CASSLWPGQGNSPLHF. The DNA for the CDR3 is TGTGCCAGCAGTTTATGGCCGGGACAGGGGAATTCACCCCTCCACTTT.

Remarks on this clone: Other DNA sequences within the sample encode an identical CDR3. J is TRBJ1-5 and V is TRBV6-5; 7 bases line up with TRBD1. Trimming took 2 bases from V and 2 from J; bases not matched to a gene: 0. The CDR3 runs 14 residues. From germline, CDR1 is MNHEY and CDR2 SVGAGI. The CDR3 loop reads CASSYGTGNQPQHF. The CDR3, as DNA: TGTGCCAGCAGTTACGGGACAGGCAATCAGCCCCAGCATTTT.

The CDR3 DNA is TGTGCCAGCAGCCTCCCGGACAGTAACTATGGCTACACCTTC. Protein product: CASSLPDSNYGYTF. V usage is TRBV3-1 (or the pseudogene TRBV3-2) and J usage is TRBJ1-2, with D perhaps TRBD1 (6 bases). The CDR3 length is 14 residues. The V and J ends lost 4 bases and 1 base respectively, with 10 bases between them. CDR1 LGHDT and CDR2 YNNKEL come from the germline V gene (reference sequence).

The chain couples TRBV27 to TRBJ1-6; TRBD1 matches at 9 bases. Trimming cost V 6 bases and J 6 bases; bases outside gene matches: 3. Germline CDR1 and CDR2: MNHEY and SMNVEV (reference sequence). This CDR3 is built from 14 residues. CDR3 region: CASSPGQGNSPLHF. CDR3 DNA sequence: TGTGCCAGCAGCCCGGGACAGGGTAATTCACCCCTCCACTTT.

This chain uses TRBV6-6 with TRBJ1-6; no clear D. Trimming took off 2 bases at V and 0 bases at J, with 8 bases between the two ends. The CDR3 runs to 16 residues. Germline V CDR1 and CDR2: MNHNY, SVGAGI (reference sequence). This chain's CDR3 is CASSYEESSYNSPLHF. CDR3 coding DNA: TGTGCCAGCAGTTACGAGGAGAGCTCCTATAATTCACCCCTCCACTTT.

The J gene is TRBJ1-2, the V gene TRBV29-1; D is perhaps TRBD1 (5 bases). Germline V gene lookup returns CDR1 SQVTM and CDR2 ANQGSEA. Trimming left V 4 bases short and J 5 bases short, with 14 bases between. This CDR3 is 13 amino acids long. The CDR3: CSVGAGRTYGYTF. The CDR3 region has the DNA TGCAGCGTTGGAGCAGGGAGGACTTATGGCTACACCTTC.

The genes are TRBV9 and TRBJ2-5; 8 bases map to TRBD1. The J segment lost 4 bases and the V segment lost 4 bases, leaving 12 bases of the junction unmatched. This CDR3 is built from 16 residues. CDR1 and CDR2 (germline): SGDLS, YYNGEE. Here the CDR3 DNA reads TGTGCCAGCAGCTCAACCTTCGGGACAGGACGAGAGACCCAGTACTTC. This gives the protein CASSSTFGTGRETQYF.

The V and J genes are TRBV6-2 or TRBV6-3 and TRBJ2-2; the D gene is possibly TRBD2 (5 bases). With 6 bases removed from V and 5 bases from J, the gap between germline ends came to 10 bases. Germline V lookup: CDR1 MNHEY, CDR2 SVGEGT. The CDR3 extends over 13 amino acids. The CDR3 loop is CASSLRGTGELFF. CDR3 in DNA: TGTGCCAGCAGCCTTCGGGGTACCGGGGAGCTGTTTTTT.

The CDR3 reads CASSLEAAGGNEQYF. CDR3 nucleotide sequence: TGTGCCAGCAGCTTGGAGGCAGCGGGAGGAAACGAGCAGTACTTC. V gene TRBV5-4 combines with J gene TRBJ2-7; 9 bases match TRBD2. Germline CDR1 SGHNT, CDR2 YYREEE (reference sequence). Trimming at V came to 0 bases and at J to 5 bases, leaving 6 bases not matched to a gene. The CDR3 is 15 amino acids.

DNA for the CDR3: TGTGCCAGCAGTTTAAAGGGACAGGGCCCCTACGAGCAGTACTTC. Protein: CASSLKGQGPYEQYF. The rearrangement links TRBV27 to TRBJ2-7; 9 nucleotides align to TRBD1. V trimming: 2 bases; J trimming: 2 bases; junction bases outside the gene matches: 4. The V gene's germline CDR1 is MNHEY and CDR2 SMNVEV (reference sequence). The CDR3 consists of 15 residues.

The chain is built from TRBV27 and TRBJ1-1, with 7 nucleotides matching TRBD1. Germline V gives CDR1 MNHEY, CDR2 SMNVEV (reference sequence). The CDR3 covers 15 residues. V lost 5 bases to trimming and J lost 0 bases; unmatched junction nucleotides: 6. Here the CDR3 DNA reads TGTGCCAGCAGTCCCCGACAGGGAGTGAACACTGAAGCTTTCTTT. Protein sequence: CASSPRQGVNTEAFF.

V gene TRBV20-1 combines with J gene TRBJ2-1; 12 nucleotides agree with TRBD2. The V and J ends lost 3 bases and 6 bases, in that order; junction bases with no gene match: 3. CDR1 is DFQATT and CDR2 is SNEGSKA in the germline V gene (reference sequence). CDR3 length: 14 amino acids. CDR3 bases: TGCAGTGCTAGTGGGACTAGCGGGCCCAATGAGCAGTTCTTC. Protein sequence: CSASGTSGPNEQFF.

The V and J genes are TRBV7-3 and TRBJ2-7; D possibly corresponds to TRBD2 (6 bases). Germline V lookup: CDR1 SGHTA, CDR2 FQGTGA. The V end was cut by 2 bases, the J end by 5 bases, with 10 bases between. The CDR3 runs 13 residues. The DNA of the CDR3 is TGTGCCAGCAGCTTATCCCGGGGGAACGAGCAGTACTTC. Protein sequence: CASSLSRGNEQYF.

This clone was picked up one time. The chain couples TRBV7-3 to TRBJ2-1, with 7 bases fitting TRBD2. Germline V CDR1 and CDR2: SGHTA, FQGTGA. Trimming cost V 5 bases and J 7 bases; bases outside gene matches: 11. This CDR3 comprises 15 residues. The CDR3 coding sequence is TGTGCCAGCAGCCCCTCAGCGGGGTTATGGAATGAGCAGTTCTTC. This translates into CASSPSAGLWNEQFF.

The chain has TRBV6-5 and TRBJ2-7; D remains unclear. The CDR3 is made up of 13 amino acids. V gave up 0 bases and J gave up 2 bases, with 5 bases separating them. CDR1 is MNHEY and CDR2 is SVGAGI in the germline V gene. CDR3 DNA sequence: TGTGCCAGCAGTTACTCGAGTACCTACGAGCAGTACTTC. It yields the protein CASSYSSTYEQYF.

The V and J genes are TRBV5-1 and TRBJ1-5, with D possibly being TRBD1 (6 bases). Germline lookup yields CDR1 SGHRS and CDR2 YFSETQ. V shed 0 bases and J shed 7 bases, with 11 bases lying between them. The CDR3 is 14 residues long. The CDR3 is CASSLVGGQQPQHF. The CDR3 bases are TGCGCCAGCAGCTTGGTGGGGGGGCAGCAGCCCCAGCATTTT.

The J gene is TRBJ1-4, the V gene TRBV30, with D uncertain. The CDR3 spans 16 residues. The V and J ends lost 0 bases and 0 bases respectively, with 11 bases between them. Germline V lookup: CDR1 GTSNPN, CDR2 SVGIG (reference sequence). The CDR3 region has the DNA TGTGCCTGGAGTGTACTATGGGGAGCAACTAATGAAAAACTGTTTTTT. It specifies CAWSVLWGATNEKLFF.

The CDR3 DNA reads as TGTGCCAGCACCCTAGGGGGGGCTGGGCACAGTGAAGCTTTCTTT. The encoded protein is CASTLGGAGHSEAFF. This chain connects TRBV28 to TRBJ1-1, with D perhaps TRBD1 (6 bases). This CDR3 is built from 15 residues. The germline V gene has CDR1 MDHEN and CDR2 SYDVKM. The V gene lost 7 bases and the J gene lost 7 bases, with 22 bases spanning the gap. Looking up the rest from reference TRBV28 and TRBJ1-1 gives the full variable domain: DVKVTQSSRYLVKRTGEKVFLECVQDMDHENMFWYRQDPGLGLRLIYFSYDVKMKEKGDIPEGYSVSREKKERFSLILESASTNQTSMYLCASTLGGAGHSEAFFGQGTRLTVV.

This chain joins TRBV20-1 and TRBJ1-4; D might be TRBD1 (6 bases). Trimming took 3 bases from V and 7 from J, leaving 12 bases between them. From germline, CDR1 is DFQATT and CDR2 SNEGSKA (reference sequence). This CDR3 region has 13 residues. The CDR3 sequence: CSASQGRVEKLFF. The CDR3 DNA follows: TGCAGTGCTAGTCAGGGGCGGGTTGAAAAACTGTTTTTT.

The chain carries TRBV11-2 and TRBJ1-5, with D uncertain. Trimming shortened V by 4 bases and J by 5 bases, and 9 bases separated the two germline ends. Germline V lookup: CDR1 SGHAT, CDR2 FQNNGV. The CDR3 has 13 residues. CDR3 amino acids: CASSSNRDQPQHF. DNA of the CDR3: TGTGCCAGCAGCTCCAACAGAGATCAGCCCCAGCATTTT.

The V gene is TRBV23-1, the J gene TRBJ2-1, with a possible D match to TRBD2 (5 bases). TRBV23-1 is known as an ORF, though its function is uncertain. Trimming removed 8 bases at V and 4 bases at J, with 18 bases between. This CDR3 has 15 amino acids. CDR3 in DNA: TGCGCCAGCGAAACCCGGGGATTGGCGTACAATGAGCAGTTCTTC. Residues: CASETRGLAYNEQFF.

CDR3 sequence (DNA): TGTGCCAGCAGGGGCACCTCCTACGAGCAGTACGTC. Translation gives CASRGTSYEQYV. The chain joins TRBV28 to TRBJ2-7, with D unclear. This CDR3 has 12 residues. The germline V gene encodes CDR1 MDHEN and CDR2 SYDVKM. Trimming pared 6 bases from V and 0 bases from J, leaving 6 bases between.